This TCR beta chain was captured in a study of blood T cell repertoires in COVID-19. The CDR3 runs to 11 residues. Trimming shortened V by 3 bases and J by 6 bases, and 5 bases separated the two germline ends. Method: immunoSEQ multiplex PCR; TCRdb's copy keeps in-frame clones and lacks some. The profile shows roughly 160,000 clones, roughly 84% of them singletons. The J gene is TRBJ1-2, the V gene TRBV12-3 or TRBV12-4; D is unclear. The source material was peripheral blood. The receptor comes from a man in his forties or fifties with acute or convalescent COVID-19. CDR3 bases: TGTGCCAGCAGTTTTGGGCATGGCTACACCTTC. This sequence encodes CASSFGHGYTF.